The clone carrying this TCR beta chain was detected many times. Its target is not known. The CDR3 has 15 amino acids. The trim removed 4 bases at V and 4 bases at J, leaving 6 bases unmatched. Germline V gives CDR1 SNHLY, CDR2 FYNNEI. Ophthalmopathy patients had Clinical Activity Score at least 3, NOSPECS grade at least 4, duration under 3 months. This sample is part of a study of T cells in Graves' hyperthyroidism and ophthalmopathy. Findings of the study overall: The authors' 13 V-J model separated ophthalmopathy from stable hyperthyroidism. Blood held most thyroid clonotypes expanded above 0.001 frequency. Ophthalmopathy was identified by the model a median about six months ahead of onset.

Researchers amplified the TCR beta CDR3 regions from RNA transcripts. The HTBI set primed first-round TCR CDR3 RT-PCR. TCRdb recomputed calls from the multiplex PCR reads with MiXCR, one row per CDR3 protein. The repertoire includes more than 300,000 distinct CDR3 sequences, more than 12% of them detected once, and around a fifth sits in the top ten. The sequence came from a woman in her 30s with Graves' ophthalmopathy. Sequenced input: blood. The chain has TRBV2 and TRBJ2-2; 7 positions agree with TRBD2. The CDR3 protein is CASSGRTGGTGELFF. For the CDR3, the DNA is TGTGCCAGCAGTGGTAGGACGGGGGGCACCGGGGAGCTGTTTTTT.